This entry features one TCR beta chain sequence. Germline V CDR1 and CDR2: MDHEN, SYDVKM. The CDR3 covers 13 residues. J lost 6 bases, V lost 7 bases, and 6 bases had no gene match. This entry belongs to a study of blood T cell repertoires in COVID-19. Study overall: Italy, Spain and the United States were the sources of the convalescent and acute COVID-19 samples.

In the source study's methods: Amplification from reference gene primers served as the basis for estimated nucleated cell counts. The assay was immunoSEQ multiplex PCR, and TCRdb's table has in-frame clones only and misses some. V and J calls and clone size come straight from that table; D and trimming were deduced from the DNA. This table holds roughly 71,000 clones, around four fifths found once. The clonotype was recovered from a woman aged 80 or over with acute or convalescent COVID-19. The sequencing input was peripheral blood. This chain links TRBV28 with TRBJ2-3; 8 bases are shared with TRBD2. The CDR3 loop reads CASKNGGDDTQYF. Written as DNA, the CDR3 is TGTGCCAGCAAAAACGGGGGGGATGATACGCAGTATTTT.